The T cell receptor (beta chain) described here comes from a study of blood T cell repertoires in COVID-19. Study in general: Samples taken during acute and convalescent COVID-19 were collected in the United States, Italy and Spain. PBMCs, B-cell-depleted T cells, or T cells were the source of the cDNA or gDNA that made up the material.

Germline CDR1 and CDR2: SEHNR and FQNEAQ (reference sequence). V was cut by 5 bases and J by 3 bases, with 10 bases left in between. This CDR3 has 13 residues. In the source study's methods: The assay estimated nucleated cells by amplifying reference gene primers. Here immunoSEQ multiplex PCR was the method, and the copy in TCRdb shows in-frame clones only, minus some. The V and J calls and the clone size are those of that table, but D and trimming were determined from the DNA. The table includes about 160,000 clones, more than 65% detected once. Sequenced: peripheral blood. This chain joins TRBV7-9 and TRBJ1-2, with D possibly being TRBD1 (6 bases). This TCR was sampled from a woman aged 80 or over with active or convalescent COVID-19. CDR3 sequence (DNA): TGTGCCAGCAGCCGTAGGGGGTACTATGGCTACACCTTC. Translated: CASSRRGYYGYTF.